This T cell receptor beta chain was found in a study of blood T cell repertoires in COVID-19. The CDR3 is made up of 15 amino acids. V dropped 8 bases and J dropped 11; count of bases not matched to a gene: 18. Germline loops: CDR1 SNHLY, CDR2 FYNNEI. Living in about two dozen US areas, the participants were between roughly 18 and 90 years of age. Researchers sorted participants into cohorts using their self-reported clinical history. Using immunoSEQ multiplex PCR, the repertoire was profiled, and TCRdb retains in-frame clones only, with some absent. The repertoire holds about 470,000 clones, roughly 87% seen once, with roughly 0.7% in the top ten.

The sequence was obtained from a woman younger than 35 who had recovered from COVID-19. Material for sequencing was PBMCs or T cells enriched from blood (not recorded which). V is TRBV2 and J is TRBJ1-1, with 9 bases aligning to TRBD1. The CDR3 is CASYQDGQGLRGAFF. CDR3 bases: TGTGCCAGCTACCAGGATGGACAGGGGCTTAGAGGGGCTTTCTTT.